Listed here are 17 T cell receptor beta chains from one sample, sequenced in a study of T-cell memory formation after mild COVID-19. In TCRdb, the 5' RACE reads were re-called with MiXCR into one record per CDR3 protein. The sample lists more than 100,000 distinct CDR3 sequences; 17% were seen once. The sequencing sample was made of PBMCs or a T cell subset sorted from them (not recorded which). These receptors were collected from a man younger than 30 who had mild COVID-19 (a few samples of this study predate the infection). Cell type and time point are not known.

The V call is TRBV6-2 or TRBV6-3, the J call TRBJ1-2; no definite D call. V lost 4 bases and J 0 bases, leaving 6 bases between the germline ends. CDR1 is MNHEY and CDR2 is SVGEGT in the germline V gene. This CDR3 contains 13 residues. CDR3 amino acids: CASSWAANYGYTF. The CDR3 nucleotides are TGTGCCAGCAGTTGGGCTGCTAACTATGGCTACACCTTC.

As regards this clonotype: A junction end diverges from the germline sequence, so it may reflect a read error. The chain joins TRBV12-3 or TRBV12-4 to TRBJ1-5; 11 bases match TRBD1. The CDR3 spans 16 residues. The CDR3 DNA reads as TGTGCCAGCAGCCGAGGGACAGGGGGGTACAATCAGCCCCAGAATTTT. Residues: CASSRGTGGYNQPQNF.

With regard to this clonotype: Since the CDR3 does not end with the conserved phenylalanine or tryptophan, this likely comes from a read error. V gene TRBV5-1 combines with J gene TRBJ2-2; D is unresolved. V was clipped by 3 bases and J by 5 bases, with 2 bases between them. This CDR3 spans 11 amino acids. Germline V gives CDR1 SGHRS, CDR2 YFSETQ. CDR3 nucleotides: TGCGCCAGCAGCTGGACCGGGGAGCTGTTTTCT. This gives the protein CASSWTGELFS.

This sequence joins TRBV27 and TRBJ1-2, with no clear D. CDR1 is MNHEY and CDR2 is SMNVEV in the germline V gene (reference sequence). Trimming pared 2 bases from V and 7 bases from J, leaving 14 bases between. The CDR3 covers 14 residues. The CDR3 loop reads CASSLRQTPIGYTF. CDR3 DNA sequence: TGTGCCAGCAGTTTAAGGCAGACTCCTATTGGCTACACCTTC.

The chain employs TRBV7-2 and TRBJ2-5; TRBD2 agrees at 9 bases. J gave up 3 bases and V 6 bases, and 8 bases lay outside the gene matches. This CDR3 contains 15 residues. Germline CDR1 SGHTA, CDR2 FQGNSA. The CDR3 reads CASRESSGVKETQYF. The CDR3 bases are TGTGCCAGCAGGGAGTCTAGCGGGGTTAAAGAGACCCAGTACTTC.

Ten or more counts support this clonotype. V gene TRBV7-3 combines with J gene TRBJ2-5; D ambiguous. CDR3 length equals 13 residues. Germline V gene data show CDR1 as SGHTA and CDR2 as FQGTGA. The V end lost 1 base, the J end lost 4 bases, and 7 bases lay between the germline ends. The CDR3 DNA sequence: TGTGCCAGCAGCTTAAGTCGAGGAGAGACCCAGTACTTC. Translation gives CASSLSRGETQYF.

The genes are TRBV7-9 and TRBJ1-3; 7 bases agree with TRBD1. The germline CDR1 and CDR2 sequences are SEHNR and FQNEAQ (reference sequence). J gave up 3 bases and V 3 bases, and 11 bases lay outside the gene matches. The CDR3 has 17 amino acids. CDR3 region: CASSFSEGAWSGNTIYF. DNA of the CDR3: TGTGCCAGCAGCTTCTCCGAGGGGGCATGGAGTGGAAACACCATATATTTT.

V gene TRBV12-3 or TRBV12-4 combines with J gene TRBJ2-3; 7 bases fit TRBD1. Losses at the gene ends were 8 bases for V and 1 base for J; bases not matched to a gene: 9. The length of the CDR3 is 15 residues. The CDR3 is CASAKTGSGTDTQYF. In DNA, the CDR3 is TGTGCCAGCGCCAAGACAGGGTCGGGCACAGATACGCAGTATTTT.

This clonotype has just a few counts. This chain uses TRBV9 with TRBJ1-3; D gene unclear. V was pared by 4 bases and J by 4 bases, with 18 bases between. CDR1 and CDR2 (germline): SGDLS, YYNGEE. The CDR3 has 16 residues. Here the CDR3 reads CASSPRLESWGNTIYF. The DNA of the CDR3 is TGTGCCAGCAGCCCCCGGCTCGAGAGTTGGGGAAACACCATATATTTT. Full variable domain (outside the CDR3, taken from reference TRBV9 and TRBJ1-3): DSGVTQTPKHLITATGQRVTLRCSPRSGDLSVYWYQQSLDQGLQFLIQYYNGEERAKGNILERFSAQQFPDLHSELNLSSLELGDSALYFCASSPRLESWGNTIYFGEGSWLTVV.

This clonotype was counted between two and nine times. The chain combines TRBV6-5 with TRBJ1-2, with D perhaps TRBD1 (5 bases). Germline V gene sequence: CDR1 MNHEY, CDR2 SVGAGI. CDR3 size: 16 residues. Deletions cut 6 bases from V and 2 bases from J, with 19 bases between. The CDR3, as DNA: TGTGCCAGCAGACCCCTGGGGACCTGGGGCAACTATGGCTACACCTTC. Its translation: CASRPLGTWGNYGYTF.

This rearrangement joins TRBV7-9 to TRBJ2-5, with D possibly TRBD1 on 5 matching bases. Germline-derived CDR1 and CDR2 are SEHNR and FQNEAQ (reference sequence). Trimming removed 5 bases from V and 5 bases from J, with 15 bases in between. CDR3 length: 14 residues. The CDR3 DNA reads TGTGCCAGCAGCCCGCTTCAGGGTAGCGAGACCCAGTACTTC. This sequence encodes CASSPLQGSETQYF.

This clonotype was observed many times. This chain uses TRBV20-1 with TRBJ2-1; D may be TRBD2 (7 bases). Trimming shortened V by 5 bases and J by 13 bases, and 15 bases separated the two germline ends. The CDR3 is 11 residues long. Germline CDR1 and CDR2: DFQATT and SNEGSKA (reference sequence). The DNA for the CDR3 is TGCAGTGCTGGAGGGGGGGGCCCTCAGTTCTTC. Its translation is CSAGGGGPQFF.

The sample holds a few counts of this clonotype. The J gene is TRBJ1-2, the V gene TRBV10-3; D might be TRBD1 (5 bases). This CDR3 region has 13 residues. The germline V and J ends were trimmed by 7 bases and 8 bases, with 17 bases remaining between them. Per germline, CDR1 ENHRY and CDR2 SYGVKD. CDR3 sequence reads: CAITPTGGSGYTF. The CDR3, as DNA: TGTGCCATCACCCCAACCGGGGGTTCGGGCTACACCTTC.

V gene TRBV4-1 combines with J gene TRBJ2-3; TRBD2 matches at 8 bases. The CDR3 extends over 12 amino acids. The V segment lost 7 bases and the J segment 10 bases; nucleotides outside the gene matches: 7. From germline, CDR1 is MGHRA and CDR2 YSYEKL. The CDR3 sequence is CASNRGGGAQYF. CDR3 DNA: TGCGCCAGCAACCGGGGGGGCGGTGCGCAGTATTTT.

This clonotype was observed a few times. The chain has TRBV23-1 and TRBJ2-3; D is perhaps TRBD2 (6 bases). TRBV23-1 is classed as an ORF, of uncertain function. The CDR3 contains 14 residues. Trimming took 8 bases from V and 1 from J, leaving 13 bases between them. CDR3 residues: CASPSEAGTDTQYF. The CDR3 DNA reads as TGCGCCAGCCCTAGCGAAGCGGGCACAGATACGCAGTATTTT.

This clonotype was picked up many times. The chain joins TRBV4-3 to TRBJ2-3, with TRBD1 identical over 9 bases. This CDR3 has 18 residues. Germline loops: CDR1 LGHNA, CDR2 YSLEER. The ends lost 0 bases at V and 3 bases at J; junction bases unmatched: 10. The CDR3 sequence: CASSQEGHLGTGTDTQYF. The CDR3 DNA follows: TGCGCCAGCAGCCAAGAAGGGCATTTGGGGACAGGGACAGATACGCAGTATTTT.

Only a few counts were recorded for this clonotype. No DNA is shown, since the ends of the CDR3 on it are uncertain; the CDR3 is the one TCRdb lists. V and J are TRBV12-3 or TRBV12-4 and TRBJ2-1; the table's D call, TRBD1, has no DNA check behind it. Including both end residues, the CDR3 is 15 amino acids long. The CDR3 sequence is CASSFFGQGIDEQFF.